This T cell receptor beta chain was found in a study of blood T cell repertoires in COVID-19. Study-wide context: From T cells, B-cell-depleted T cells, or PBMCs came the material, which was cDNA or gDNA.

Patients from Seattle were sampled longitudinally, starting during active infection. CDR3 length: 15 residues. Germline V gene data show CDR1 as SGHTA and CDR2 as FQGNSA. Trimming cost V 1 base and J 1 base, with 8 bases left between them. Authors' processing steps: Amplified reference gene primers provided the basis for estimating nucleated cell counts. TCRdb's copy holds only in-frame clones and misses some; the assay was immunoSEQ multiplex PCR. V and J calls and clone size are those listed in that table; D and trimming were worked out from the DNA. The sample carries tens of thousands of clones, 81% recorded once.

Material: peripheral blood. The gene calls are TRBV7-2 and TRBJ2-1; maybe TRBD2 (6 bases). The clonotype was recovered from a woman aged 80 or over with COVID-19, enrolled during active disease. The CDR3 is CASSLGAGSYNEQFF. The CDR3 bases are TGTGCCAGCAGCTTAGGGGCGGGATCCTACAATGAGCAGTTCTTC.